These T cell receptor beta chains were read from a single sample in a study of blood T cell repertoires in COVID-19. The assay was immunoSEQ multiplex PCR, and TCRdb's table has in-frame clones only and misses some. The top ten clones hold approximately 8.2% of a sample with around 140,000 clones, about 76% of them seen once. The specimen sequenced was peripheral blood. The receptors were gathered from a human donor in a cohort sampled during active COVID-19. CDR3s include the opening cysteine and the closing phenylalanine or tryptophan. The D gene is left open where the match is weak. Clone size appears in some rows only: once, few, many, or a class for an expanded clone.

D | length | size | J | V | DNA | CDR3
- | 16 | - | TRBJ2-1 | TRBV10-3 | TGTGCCATCTCTTCAGCGGAAACTCCCCCATCCCTTGAGCAGTTCTTC | CAISSAETPPSLEQFF
- | 15 | few | TRBJ1-5 | TRBV2 | TGTGCCAGCAGGATACAACAGGTATCGAATCAGCCCCAGCATTTT | CASRIQQVSNQPQHF
TRBD2 | 16 | - | TRBJ2-1 | TRBV4-2 | TGTGCCAGCAGCCAAGAAGGGACTAGCGGCTACAATGAGCAGTTCTTC | CASSQEGTSGYNEQFF
- | 15 | - | TRBJ2-7 | TRBV19 | TGTGCCAGCGCTATCCGGGACAAGAGCTCCTACGAGCAGTACTTC | CASAIRDKSSYEQYF
- | 12 | - | TRBJ1-2 | TRBV6-2/TRBV6-3 | TGTGCCAGCAGTTACGGACTTGCGGGCTACACCTTC | CASSYGLAGYTF
TRBD2 | 15 | - | TRBJ2-5 | TRBV7-2 | TGTGCCAGCAGCTTAGCAGGGACTAGTCAAGAGACCCAGTACTTC | CASSLAGTSQETQYF
TRBD1 | 13 | - | TRBJ2-7 | TRBV5-1 | TGCGCCAGCAGCTATGACAGGGGAGGCGAGCAGTACTTC | CASSYDRGGEQYF
- | 17 | - | TRBJ1-1 | TRBV18 | TGTGCCAGCTCACCGATCGGCGGCGCGGGTTCGAGCACTGAAGCTTTCTTT | CASSPIGGAGSSTEAFF
- | 15 | - | TRBJ1-2 | TRBV6-5 | TGTGCCAGCAGTTACGGCAGGGAACTTGACTATGGCTACACCTTC | CASSYGRELDYGYTF
- | 14 | once | TRBJ2-3 | TRBV11-3 | TGTGCCAGCAGCTTCACGAGGGGCACAGATACGCAGTATTTT | CASSFTRGTDTQYF
TRBD2 | 18 | - | TRBJ2-1 | TRBV6-2/TRBV6-3 | TGTGCCAGCAGTACCTCGACAGCGCCAATAGCGGGGGACAATGAGCAGTTCTTC | CASSTSTAPIAGDNEQFF
- | 16 | - | TRBJ2-5 | TRBV28 | TGTGCCAGCAGTTTTTTAGGAGATGAAAACCAAGAGACCCAGTACTTC | CASSFLGDENQETQYF
- | 15 | - | TRBJ2-5 | TRBV6-4 | TGTGCCAGCAGTGACGTAACACGGGAATCAGAGACCCAGTACTTC | CASSDVTRESETQYF
- | 15 | - | TRBJ2-7 | TRBV6-2/TRBV6-3 | TGTGCCAGCAGTTACCCCCCCCGGAGTGGCTACGAGCAGTACTTC | CASSYPPRSGYEQYF
TRBD2 | 16 | - | TRBJ2-1 | TRBV28 | TGTGCCAGCAGACCTACTAGCGGGAGTACATACAATGAGCAGTTCTTC | CASRPTSGSTYNEQFF
- | 14 | once | TRBJ1-4 | TRBV5-1 | TGCGCCAGCACCCGACGGGGGACTAATGAAAAACTGTTTTTT | CASTRRGTNEKLFF
TRBD1 | 15 | - | TRBJ2-6 | TRBV2 | TGTGCCAGCAGTGAGGACAGGGCTGGGGCCAACGTCCTGACTTTC | CASSEDRAGANVLTF
- | 16 | - | TRBJ1-1 | TRBV12-5 | TGTGCTAGTGGTTTGCAACCGGGACAACTGAACACTGAAGCTTTCTTT | CASGLQPGQLNTEAFF
- | 14 | - | TRBJ2-7 | TRBV18 | TGTGCCAGCTCACCGGGGACAACCGGTTACGAGCAGTACTTC | CASSPGTTGYEQYF
TRBD1 | 17 | - | TRBJ1-4 | TRBV7-2 | TGTGCCAGCAGCTTAGCCTCCGGGACAGGGAACAGGGGAAAACTGTTTTTT | CASSLASGTGNRGKLFF
- | 13 | - | TRBJ2-5 | TRBV5-1 | TGCGCCAGCAGCCAGACTCCGCAAGAGACCCAGTACTTC | CASSQTPQETQYF
- | 13 | few | TRBJ2-2 | TRBV19 | TGTGCCAGTAGGACGGGAGTTTTGGGGGAGCTGTTTTTT | CASRTGVLGELFF
- | 17 | - | TRBJ1-3 | TRBV5-1 | TGCGCCAGCAGCTTGGGATCGGCCACCTCGGGGGGAAACACCATATATTTT | CASSLGSATSGGNTIYF
- | 15 | - | TRBJ2-7 | TRBV5-4 | TGTGCCAGCAGCTTGGCCGAAGGGGGAATCTACGAGCAGTACTTC | CASSLAEGGIYEQYF
TRBD2 | 15 | - | TRBJ2-7 | TRBV9 | TGTGCCAGCAGCCCCCCAGCGGGAGGGCCAGGCGAGCAGTACTTC | CASSPPAGGPGEQYF
TRBD2 | 17 | - | TRBJ2-7 | TRBV7-2 | TGTGCCAGCAGCCCTAAGGGACTAGCGGGAGGAGGTAACGAGCAGTACTTC | CASSPKGLAGGGNEQYF
- | 11 | - | TRBJ2-1 | TRBV12-3/TRBV12-4 | TGTGCCAGCAGCGATACAATGCTGCAGTTCTTC | CASSDTMLQFF
TRBD2 | 18 | once | TRBJ2-3 | TRBV29-1 | TGCAGCGTTGTAGGCCTAGCGGGGCTGCGGGGGGGCACAGATACGCAGTATTTT | CSVVGLAGLRGGTDTQYF
TRBD1 | 14 | - | TRBJ1-3 | TRBV29-1 | TGCAGCGTCCCCGGGACAGGGCCTGGAAACACCATATATTTT | CSVPGTGPGNTIYF
TRBD2 | 16 | few | TRBJ2-7 | TRBV4-3 | TGCGCCAGCAGCCAAGTCCTAGCGGGAGGGCCATACGAGCAGTACTTC | CASSQVLAGGPYEQYF
TRBD2 | 17 | - | TRBJ2-7 | TRBV4-3 | TGCGCCAGCAGCCAAGGCCTAGCGGGAGCCTTCACCTACGAGCAGTACTTC | CASSQGLAGAFTYEQYF
- | 15 | - | TRBJ2-2 | TRBV9 | TGTGCCAGCACCGAACCAGGAGGGTCCACCGGGGAGCTGTTTTTT | CASTEPGGSTGELFF